A selection of T cell receptor beta chains follows, all from one sample in a study of T-cell memory formation after mild COVID-19. TCRdb called the 5' RACE reads again in MiXCR, with one record for every CDR3 protein. Altogether about 140,000 distinct CDR3 sequences are present, 13% to 15% being singletons, with the ten largest covering around 27%. The sequenced sample was PBMCs or a T cell subset sorted from them (not recorded which). The receptors here all came from an adult woman who had mild COVID-19 (a few samples of this study predate the infection). Cell type and time point are not known. Both conserved end residues are part of each CDR3. Fields, in order: clone size, V gene, J gene, D gene, CDR3 protein, CDR3 DNA. D genes are given only for firm matches. Clone size, where shown, is once, few, many, or a class for clones that have expanded.

clone size: few
V gene: TRBV5-1
J gene: TRBJ2-2
D gene: NA
CDR3 protein: CASSSPDGSLDGELFF
CDR3 DNA: TGCGCCAGCAGCTCGCCGGACGGGAGTTTGGACGGGGAGCTGTTTTTT

clone size: few
V gene: TRBV5-1
J gene: TRBJ2-5
D gene: NA
CDR3 protein: CASSLWPEETQYF
CDR3 DNA: TGCGCCAGCAGCTTGTGGCCTGAAGAGACCCAGTACTTC

clone size: few
V gene: TRBV4-1
J gene: TRBJ2-1
D gene: TRBD1
CDR3 protein: CASSHPRTGVGNEQFF
CDR3 DNA: TGCGCCAGCAGCCATCCGAGGACAGGGGTCGGTAATGAGCAGTTCTTC

clone size: NA
V gene: TRBV5-3
J gene: TRBJ2-7
D gene: NA
CDR3 protein: CARGQLSYEQYF
CDR3 DNA: TGTGCCAGAGGACAGCTCTCCTACGAGCAGTACTTC

clone size: few
V gene: TRBV20-1
J gene: TRBJ2-1
D gene: NA
CDR3 protein: CSVLTGGPGTSVYEQFF
CDR3 DNA: TGCAGTGTCCTTACAGGGGGCCCAGGGACTAGCGTCTATGAGCAGTTCTTC

clone size: few
V gene: TRBV24-1
J gene: TRBJ2-1
D gene: TRBD1
CDR3 protein: CATSARDRENEQFF
CDR3 DNA: TGTGCCACCAGTGCCCGGGACAGAGAAAATGAGCAGTTCTTC

clone size: NA
V gene: TRBV12-3/TRBV12-4
J gene: TRBJ2-3
D gene: NA
CDR3 protein: CASSLLAPSDTQYF
CDR3 DNA: TGTGCCAGCAGTTTACTAGCCCCGTCCGATACGCAGTATTTT

clone size: NA
V gene: TRBV9
J gene: TRBJ2-5
D gene: NA
CDR3 protein: CASSVEGDAEEETQYF
CDR3 DNA: TGTGCCAGCAGCGTAGAGGGGGACGCGGAGGAGGAGACCCAGTACTTC

clone size: NA
V gene: TRBV3-1
J gene: TRBJ1-1
D gene: NA
CDR3 protein: CASSQGATEAFF
CDR3 DNA: TGTGCCAGCAGCCAGGGAGCGACAGAAGCTTTCTTT

clone size: NA
V gene: TRBV6-6
J gene: TRBJ1-5
D gene: NA
CDR3 protein: CASSYLSNNQPQHF
CDR3 DNA: TGTGCCAGCAGTTACCTCAGTAACAATCAGCCCCAGCATTTT

clone size: NA
V gene: TRBV5-1
J gene: TRBJ2-7
D gene: NA
CDR3 protein: CASSLWGAKPSYEQYF
CDR3 DNA: TGCGCCAGCAGCTTGTGGGGGGCTAAACCATCCTACGAGCAGTACTTC

clone size: few
V gene: TRBV4-1
J gene: TRBJ1-6
D gene: TRBD1
CDR3 protein: CASSPTFGTGSWSSPLHF
CDR3 DNA: TGCGCCAGCAGCCCGACATTCGGGACAGGGAGCTGGAGTTCACCCCTCCACTTT

clone size: NA
V gene: TRBV7-9
J gene: TRBJ1-5
D gene: NA
CDR3 protein: CASSQGVGSNQPQHF
CDR3 DNA: TGTGCCAGCAGTCAAGGGGTTGGAAGCAATCAGCCCCAGCATTTT

clone size: few
V gene: TRBV9
J gene: TRBJ2-7
D gene: NA
CDR3 protein: CASSVGSSRYEQYF
CDR3 DNA: TGTGCCAGCAGCGTAGGGAGCAGTCGCTACGAGCAGTACTTC

clone size: few
V gene: TRBV7-9
J gene: TRBJ1-1
D gene: NA
CDR3 protein: CASSFAGTEAFF
CDR3 DNA: TGTGCCAGCAGCTTTGCTGGGACTGAAGCTTTCTTT

clone size: NA
V gene: TRBV4-1
J gene: TRBJ2-7
D gene: TRBD1
CDR3 protein: CASSQVRTGVYSYEQYF
CDR3 DNA: TGCGCCAGCAGCCAAGTGAGGACAGGGGTATACTCCTACGAGCAGTACTTC

clone size: NA
V gene: TRBV4-2
J gene: TRBJ1-2
D gene: NA
CDR3 protein: CASSQDRVGGRGYTF
CDR3 DNA: TGTGCCAGCAGCCAAGATCGCGTAGGAGGAAGGGGCTACACCTTC

clone size: NA
V gene: TRBV6-4
J gene: TRBJ2-1
D gene: NA
CDR3 protein: CASSDLGGNNEQFF
CDR3 DNA: TGTGCCAGCAGTGACTTGGGGGGTAACAATGAGCAGTTCTTC

clone size: few
V gene: TRBV7-6
J gene: TRBJ1-5
D gene: NA
CDR3 protein: CASSRGGGQPQHF
CDR3 DNA: TGTGCCAGCAGCCGCGGGGGTGGGCAGCCCCAGCATTTT

clone size: NA
V gene: TRBV15
J gene: TRBJ1-1
D gene: NA
CDR3 protein: CATEDPSHTEAFF
CDR3 DNA: TGTGCCACCGAGGATCCTTCGCACACTGAAGCTTTCTTT

clone size: NA
V gene: TRBV11-2
J gene: TRBJ1-6
D gene: NA
CDR3 protein: CASSFHTAGYNSPLHF
CDR3 DNA: TGTGCCAGCAGCTTCCACACCGCGGGGTATAATTCACCCCTCCACTTT

clone size: few
V gene: TRBV10-3
J gene: TRBJ2-1
D gene: TRBD2
CDR3 protein: CAISESGLSNEQFF
CDR3 DNA: TGTGCCATCAGTGAGTCGGGACTATCCAATGAGCAGTTCTTC

clone size: few
V gene: TRBV14
J gene: TRBJ2-7
D gene: NA
CDR3 protein: CASSQGFYEQYF
CDR3 DNA: TGTGCCAGCAGCCAAGGATTCTACGAGCAGTACTTC

clone size: few
V gene: TRBV5-1
J gene: TRBJ1-1
D gene: NA
CDR3 protein: CASSLWVLDTEAFF
CDR3 DNA: TGCGCCAGCAGCTTGTGGGTTCTTGACACTGAAGCTTTCTTT

clone size: NA
V gene: TRBV3-1
J gene: TRBJ2-1
D gene: NA
CDR3 protein: CASSHRRNPYNEQFF
CDR3 DNA: TGTGCCAGCAGCCACCGACGGAACCCCTACAATGAGCAGTTCTTC

clone size: NA
V gene: TRBV7-9
J gene: TRBJ2-6
D gene: NA
CDR3 protein: CASSPAGANVLTF
CDR3 DNA: TGTGCCAGCAGCCCGGCTGGGGCCAACGTCCTGACTTTC

clone size: few
V gene: TRBV20-1
J gene: TRBJ1-1
D gene: TRBD1
CDR3 protein: CSAFKGTENTEAFF
CDR3 DNA: TGCAGTGCTTTTAAAGGGACAGAGAACACTGAAGCTTTCTTT

clone size: NA
V gene: TRBV14
J gene: TRBJ2-3
D gene: NA
CDR3 protein: CASSQGPSTDTQYF
CDR3 DNA: TGTGCAAGCAGCCAAGGCCCTAGCACAGATACGCAGTATTTT

clone size: NA
V gene: TRBV4-2
J gene: TRBJ1-5
D gene: NA
CDR3 protein: CASSQGGGQPQHF
CDR3 DNA: TGTGCCAGCAGCCAGGGCGGCGGTCAGCCCCAGCATTTT

clone size: NA
V gene: TRBV27
J gene: TRBJ2-5
D gene: TRBD1
CDR3 protein: CASSGTGGETQYF
CDR3 DNA: TGTGCCAGTTCCGGGACAGGGGGGGAGACCCAGTACTTC

clone size: NA
V gene: TRBV7-9
J gene: TRBJ2-1
D gene: NA
CDR3 protein: CASSLVAGADNEQFF
CDR3 DNA: TGTGCCAGCAGCTTAGTAGCCGGAGCTGACAATGAGCAGTTCTTC

clone size: many
V gene: TRBV4-1
J gene: TRBJ1-5
D gene: TRBD1
CDR3 protein: CASSYGQGGNQPQHF
CDR3 DNA: TGCGCCAGCAGCTACGGACAGGGAGGCAATCAGCCCCAGCATTTT

clone size: NA
V gene: TRBV7-3
J gene: TRBJ2-1
D gene: NA
CDR3 protein: CASSLGWEAPGSYNEQFF
CDR3 DNA: TGTGCCAGCAGCTTAGGGTGGGAGGCCCCGGGGTCCTACAATGAGCAGTTCTTC

clone size: few
V gene: TRBV5-1
J gene: TRBJ2-1
D gene: NA
CDR3 protein: CASSFTGLSNEQFF
CDR3 DNA: TGCGCCAGCAGCTTCACGGGATTGAGCAATGAGCAGTTCTTC

clone size: few
V gene: TRBV7-9
J gene: TRBJ2-7
D gene: TRBD2
CDR3 protein: CASTSGPYEQYF
CDR3 DNA: TGTGCCAGTACTAGCGGGCCTTACGAGCAGTACTTC

clone size: many
V gene: TRBV24-1
J gene: TRBJ2-1
D gene: TRBD2
CDR3 protein: CATSDPGGPGNEQFF
CDR3 DNA: TGTGCCACCAGTGATCCGGGAGGGCCAGGGAATGAGCAGTTCTTC

clone size: NA
V gene: TRBV6-5
J gene: TRBJ2-1
D gene: NA
CDR3 protein: CASSRGSSYNEQFF
CDR3 DNA: TGTGCCAGCAGTCGGGGGAGCTCCTACAATGAGCAGTTCTTC

clone size: NA
V gene: TRBV5-6
J gene: TRBJ2-6
D gene: NA
CDR3 protein: CASSPSPGRSSGANVLTF
CDR3 DNA: TGTGCCAGCAGCCCCAGCCCGGGACGGAGCTCTGGGGCCAACGTCCTGACTTTC

clone size: few
V gene: TRBV7-8
J gene: TRBJ2-1
D gene: TRBD1
CDR3 protein: CASSGPGTGAPNEQFF
CDR3 DNA: TGTGCCAGCAGCGGACCCGGGACAGGGGCTCCGAATGAGCAGTTCTTC

clone size: many
V gene: TRBV7-6
J gene: TRBJ2-1
D gene: TRBD2
CDR3 protein: CASSLLAGGDNEQFF
CDR3 DNA: TGTGCCAGCAGCTTACTAGCGGGAGGGGACAATGAGCAGTTCTTC

clone size: NA
V gene: TRBV4-2
J gene: TRBJ2-7
D gene: NA
CDR3 protein: CASSQDREGIYEQYF
CDR3 DNA: TGTGCCAGCAGCCAAGATCGCGAAGGGATCTACGAGCAGTACTTC

clone size: few
V gene: TRBV27
J gene: TRBJ2-7
D gene: NA
CDR3 protein: CASSLQGRPDEQYF
CDR3 DNA: TGTGCCAGCAGTTTGCAGGGGCGCCCCGACGAGCAGTACTTC

clone size: many
V gene: TRBV7-6
J gene: TRBJ1-2
D gene: NA
CDR3 protein: CASSSSDSFYGYTF
CDR3 DNA: TGTGCCAGCAGCTCTTCGGACAGTTTCTATGGCTACACCTTC

clone size: few
V gene: TRBV5-8
J gene: TRBJ2-7
D gene: TRBD1
CDR3 protein: CASSLGPGTGISFYEQYF
CDR3 DNA: TGTGCCAGCAGCTTGGGCCCCGGGACAGGGATTTCTTTTTACGAGCAGTACTTC

clone size: NA
V gene: TRBV21-1
J gene: TRBJ2-3
D gene: NA
CDR3 protein: CASGTGGRTDTQYF
CDR3 DNA: TGTGCCAGCGGGACAGGGGGGCGCACAGATACGCAGTATTTT

clone size: NA
V gene: TRBV4-1
J gene: TRBJ2-1
D gene: NA
CDR3 protein: CASSGVGRGGFDEQFF
CDR3 DNA: TGCGCCAGCAGCGGGGTGGGGCGGGGCGGTTTCGATGAGCAGTTCTTC